This T cell receptor beta chain was captured by sequencing in a study of control samples from healthy donors and cancer patients. CDR3 length: 13 residues. Deletions cut 3 bases from V and 1 base from J, with 7 bases between. Germline CDR1 SGDLS, CDR2 YYNGEE. Repertoires were generated with immunoSEQ multiplex PCR, while TCRdb's copy carries only in-frame clones and drops some. The sample includes roughly 150,000 clones, 88% of them seen just once. This TCR was recovered from a man aged 18 to 30 in good health. V usage is TRBV9 and J usage is TRBJ1-1; perhaps TRBD1 as D (5 bases). Sequencing was performed on blood. The CDR3 protein is CASSARGNTEAFF. Written as DNA, the CDR3 is TGTGCCAGCAGCGCGAGGGGGAACACTGAAGCTTTCTTT.